This is a list of T cell receptor beta chains from one sample in a study of graft-versus-host responses after intestinal transplantation. These receptors' antigens are unknown. Using immunoSEQ multiplex PCR, the repertoire was profiled, and TCRdb retains in-frame clones only, with some absent. The data hold 85,000 to 110,000 clones, with under 95% observed a single time. Specimen: unstimulated CD8+ T cells sorted from spleen or lymph node cells, collected before intestinal transplant. The receptors were gathered from a human donor who received an intestinal transplant. CDR3s include the opening cysteine and the closing phenylalanine or tryptophan. Each record gives: D gene, clone size, J gene, V gene, CDR3 DNA, CDR3 protein. The D gene is left open where the match is weak. Some rows mark clone size as missing; the rest say once, few, many or name a class of expanded clone.

NA | NA | TRBJ2-7 | TRBV6-1 | TGTGCCAGCAGTCTCGGACTGTCTTACGAGCAGTACTTC | CASSLGLSYEQYF
NA | NA | TRBJ2-2 | TRBV7-3 | TGTGCCAGCAGCCCCAGTGTCACCGGGGAGCTGTTTTTT | CASSPSVTGELFF
NA | NA | TRBJ1-1 | TRBV29-1 | TGCAGCGTTGATGGGAAAGGGAGAAACACTGAAGCTTTCTTT | CSVDGKGRNTEAFF
NA | once | TRBJ1-5 | TRBV5-1 | TGCGCCAGCAGCTTGGATTGGGCCCTGCAAGGACCCCAGCATTTT | CASSLDWALQGPQHF
NA | NA | TRBJ2-7 | TRBV27 | TGTGCCAGCAGCTCCCTGGGCCTCCCCTCCTACGAGCAGTACTTC | CASSSLGLPSYEQYF
NA | NA | TRBJ1-1 | TRBV6-1 | TGTGCCAGCAGTGAATCCTTAGGGGCCCCCGAGATGAACACTGAAGCTTTCTTT | CASSESLGAPEMNTEAFF
TRBD2 | NA | TRBJ2-7 | TRBV7-8 | TGTGCCAGCAGCCCAAGGGGATGGGGGGGAGATACCTACGAGCAGTACTTC | CASSPRGWGGDTYEQYF
TRBD1 | few | TRBJ1-4 | TRBV5-6 | TGTGCCAGCAGCTTGGCCGGTGGACAGGGAAGTATCTATGAAAAACTGTTTTTT | CASSLAGGQGSIYEKLFF
NA | NA | TRBJ1-1 | TRBV11-1 | TGTGCCAGCAGCTTAGGCGTTGAAGCTTTCTTT | CASSLGVEAFF
NA | NA | TRBJ1-3 | TRBV9 | TGTGCCAGCAGCGAGGGGGGAAACACCATATATTTT | CASSEGGNTIYF
TRBD2 | NA | TRBJ2-1 | TRBV7-8 | TGTGCCAGCAGCTTAGCGGGCGGGACTAGCGGGGGTTTCTACAATGAGCAGTTCTTC | CASSLAGGTSGGFYNEQFF
NA | NA | TRBJ2-1 | TRBV4-1 | TGCGCCAGCAGCCCACAGGGAAGGAATGAGCAGTTCTTC | CASSPQGRNEQFF
NA | few | TRBJ2-7 | TRBV7-6 | TGTGCCAGCAGCTTAGCGATCGGAGCAGCCTACGAGCAGTACTTC | CASSLAIGAAYEQYF
TRBD2 | NA | TRBJ2-3 | TRBV2 | TGTGCCAGCAGTGTACCCTGGGAAGCGGGGCAGATCGATACGCAGTATTTT | CASSVPWEAGQIDTQYF
NA | NA | TRBJ2-7 | TRBV2 | TGTGCCAGCAACAGGGCCAACGAGCAGTACTTC | CASNRANEQYF
TRBD2 | NA | TRBJ2-7 | TRBV7-8 | TGTGCCAGCAGCTTAAACTGGCTAGCGGGGGACCACTACGAGCAGTACTTC | CASSLNWLAGDHYEQYF
NA | NA | TRBJ2-7 | TRBV5-4 | TGTGCCAGCAGCTTTGGAGTAGGCCCTTACGAGCAGTACTTC | CASSFGVGPYEQYF
NA | NA | TRBJ2-2 | TRBV5-6 | TGTGCCAGCAGCTTGAGCACACCTTCCACCGGGGAGCTGTTTTTT | CASSLSTPSTGELFF
NA | NA | TRBJ1-4 | TRBV6-6 | TGTGCCAGCAGTACAGACCGGCACCAACCTTTCGAAAAACTGTTTTTT | CASSTDRHQPFEKLFF
NA | NA | TRBJ1-1 | TRBV27 | TGTGCCAGCAGTTCCCTACAGACAGGTCCGAACACTGAAGCTTTCTTT | CASSSLQTGPNTEAFF
NA | NA | TRBJ1-5 | TRBV27 | TGTGCCAGCAGTCCCGACCCATCCCAGCCCCAGCATTTT | CASSPDPSQPQHF
NA | NA | TRBJ2-5 | TRBV7-9 | TGTGCCAGCAGCTTATCCCACCTAGAAGAGACCCAGTACTTC | CASSLSHLEETQYF
NA | NA | TRBJ2-2 | TRBV29-1 | TGCAGCGTTGCCGGGGCCACCGGGGAGCTGTTTTTT | CSVAGATGELFF
TRBD1 | NA | TRBJ1-2 | TRBV6-5 | TGTGCCAGCAGTTACTCGGCGGACGGACAGGGGCGAGGCTACACCTTC | CASSYSADGQGRGYTF
NA | NA | TRBJ1-2 | TRBV5-6 | TGTGCCAGCAGCTTTCAGAATGCCTATGGCTACACCTTC | CASSFQNAYGYTF
NA | NA | TRBJ1-3 | TRBV11-2 | TGTGCCAGCAGCTTCCGAGGCGTTTCTGGAAACACCATATATTTT | CASSFRGVSGNTIYF
NA | NA | TRBJ2-5 | TRBV9 | TGTGCCAGCAGCGTAGGGGGGCTCGGGCAAGAGACCCAGTACTTC | CASSVGGLGQETQYF
TRBD1 | NA | TRBJ1-1 | TRBV11-3 | TGTGCCAGCAGCTCCCGGGACAGTCTGAACACTGAAGCTTTCTTT | CASSSRDSLNTEAFF
NA | NA | TRBJ1-1 | TRBV19 | TGTGCCAGTAGTATAGCACCGGGCACTGAAGCTTTCTTT | CASSIAPGTEAFF
NA | NA | TRBJ2-5 | TRBV11-2 | TGTGCCAGCAGCTTAGGGGGGACAACGTACCAAGAGACCCAGTACTTC | CASSLGGTTYQETQYF
NA | NA | TRBJ2-5 | TRBV27 | TGTGCCAGCCCAGATCCGGGGCAAGAGACCCAGTACTTC | CASPDPGQETQYF
NA | NA | TRBJ2-5 | TRBV7-8 | TGTGCCAGCAGCACAGACGGGGCGACCCAGTACTTC | CASSTDGATQYF
NA | NA | TRBJ2-7 | TRBV4-1 | TGCGCCAGCAGCCATGCACCCGGGACACCTCACTACGAGCAGTACTTC | CASSHAPGTPHYEQYF
NA | NA | TRBJ2-7 | TRBV27 | TGTGCCAGCAGCCCGGGACGAGGTTACGAGCAGTACTTC | CASSPGRGYEQYF
NA | few | TRBJ1-2 | TRBV6-4 | TGTGCCAGCAGTGCCTTCGGGGGTAAGGATGGCTACACCTTC | CASSAFGGKDGYTF
TRBD2 | NA | TRBJ2-1 | TRBV9 | TGTGCCAGCAGCGTATTAGATTCAGCCCGGGGGGAATACAATGAGCAGTTCTTC | CASSVLDSARGEYNEQFF
NA | NA | TRBJ2-3 | TRBV7-9 | TGTGCCAGCAGCCCCCTCCGGGGACCTGGCACAGATACGCAGTATTTT | CASSPLRGPGTDTQYF